One TCR beta chain is described in this entry. Its antigen is as yet unknown. An end of the junction differs from the germline gene, which may be a read error. CDR3 length: 19 residues. Germline CDR1 reads SQVTM; CDR2 reads ANQGSEA. RNA was extracted from bulk tissue without any cell sorting. More than 3 cm separated this lung sample from the edge of the tumor. TCRbeta libraries were built with three rounds of nested PCR, modified from ARM-PCR. Using its own MiXCR run on the multiplex PCR reads, TCRdb lists one record per CDR3 protein. Found here are roughly 82,000 distinct CDR3 sequences, 75% to 85% of them singletons; the top ten hold about a fifth. This sample is part of a study of tumor and adjacent non-tumor tissue in lung cancer. Looking at the study overall: There were fewer than 15 adenocarcinoma, a couple of squamous cell carcinoma and 1 small cell lung cancer cases.

Findings and caveats of the study: Patients with more diverse tumor TCRs had worse survival.

The J gene is TRBJ2-6, the V gene TRBV29-1; tentatively, D is TRBD2 (6 bases). The clonotype originates from a woman aged 50 to 60 with non-small cell lung cancer. Sequencing was done on a sample of distant non-tumor lung tissue. DNA for the CDR3: TGCAACGTTGTCCCCGTTGTAGACATCGGGGACTCCGGGGCCAACGTCCTGACTTTC. Translated, it gives CNVVPVVDIGDSGANVLTF.